The next 24 T cell receptor beta chains were all read from a single sample in a study of T-cell reconstitution after alpha-beta-depleted transplantation in children. Library preparation (for TCRbeta) was performed with unique molecular identifiers. TCRdb redid the calling of the PCR reads with MiXCR, one entry per CDR3 protein. This table has 780,000 or so distinct CDR3 sequences, roughly 15% appearing once. The specimen was PBMCs, mostly from graft donor cells, collected 360 days after TCRalphabeta/CD19-depleted stem cell transplant. All receptors derive from a male patient aged 5 to 17 who had a stem cell transplant for acute lymphoblastic leukemia, so the T cells may come from the graft donor.

The rearrangement joins TRBV3-1 to TRBJ2-5, with 9 bases aligning to TRBD2. Germline V gene sequence: CDR1 LGHDT, CDR2 YNNKEL (reference sequence). Trimming at V came to 0 bases and at J to 10 bases, leaving 9 bases not matched to a gene. This CDR3 has 15 amino acids. The CDR3 loop is CASSQDLVREGLQYF. DNA of the CDR3: TGTGCCAGCAGCCAAGATCTTGTGCGGGAGGGCCTCCAGTACTTC.

This clonotype has only a few counts. V gene TRBV15 combines with J gene TRBJ2-1; no clear D gene. The V and J ends lost 3 bases and 3 bases respectively, with 9 bases between them. The length of the CDR3 is 14 residues. In germline, CDR1 is LNHNV, CDR2 YYDKDF (reference sequence). CDR3 amino acids: CATSSSINYNEQFF. CDR3 sequence (DNA): TGTGCCACCAGCAGCTCAATCAACTACAATGAGCAGTTCTTC.

The CDR3 sequence is CSARDGDRTGGRTSRYNEQFF. Written as DNA, the CDR3 is TGCAGTGCTAGAGATGGGGACAGGACAGGGGGCCGGACATCTCGCTACAATGAGCAGTTCTTC. The chain links TRBV20-1 to TRBJ2-1, with 11 nucleotides matching TRBD1. Germline CDR1 DFQATT, CDR2 SNEGSKA (reference sequence). Trimming took 0 bases from V and 3 from J; bases not matched to a gene: 19. This CDR3 has 21 amino acids.

This clonotype was detected ten times or more. The chain carries TRBV20-1 and TRBJ2-1, with D possibly being TRBD2 (5 bases). The V gene lost 3 bases and the J gene lost 8 bases, with 11 bases spanning the gap. The CDR3 loop spans 12 amino acids. Germline loops: CDR1 DFQATT, CDR2 SNEGSKA (reference sequence). The DNA of the CDR3 is TGCAGTGCTAGTGTAGCGAGTTATGAGCAGTTCTTC. Residues: CSASVASYEQFF.

The chain couples TRBV18 to TRBJ1-2; 7 nucleotides match TRBD1. Germline trimming cut 6 bases from V and 4 bases from J; bases unmatched to any gene: 11. The CDR3 is 15 amino acids. Germline CDR1 reads KGHSH; CDR2 reads LQKENI. In DNA form, the CDR3 reads TGTGCCAGCTCGCGTATCACTACAGGGGCCTATGGCTACACCTTC. Residues: CASSRITTGAYGYTF. Combining the CDR3 with reference TRBV18 and TRBJ1-2 gives the whole variable domain NAGVMQNPRHLVRRRGQEARLRCSPMKGHSHVYWYRQLPEEGLKFMVYLQKENIIDESGMPKERFSAEFPKEGPSILRIQQVVRGDSAAYFCASSRITTGAYGYTFGSGTRLTVV.

This clonotype was detected only a few times. The CDR3 loop is CASSPQQGLHEKLFF. CDR3 nucleotides: TGCGCCAGCAGCCCGCAACAGGGCTTACATGAAAAACTGTTTTTT. This chain links TRBV5-1 with TRBJ1-4; tentative D call: TRBD1 (6 bases). The CDR3 runs to 15 residues. The V end lost 4 bases, the J end lost 6 bases, and 16 bases lay between the germline ends. Germline values: CDR1 SGHRS, CDR2 YFSETQ.

V and J are TRBV2 and TRBJ1-2, with TRBD1 as a possible D gene (5 bases). The germline V gene has CDR1 SNHLY and CDR2 FYNNEI. The V gene lost 5 bases and the J gene lost 0 bases, with 10 bases spanning the gap. The CDR3 is made up of 14 amino acids. As DNA, the CDR3 is TGTGCCAGCAGTCCTTTGACAGCTAACTATGGCTACACCTTC. It specifies CASSPLTANYGYTF.

This clonotype came up a few times. The rearrangement links TRBV28 to TRBJ1-2, with D maybe TRBD1 (5 bases). The CDR3 has 15 residues. The germline V and J ends were trimmed by 2 bases and 3 bases, with 13 bases remaining between them. Germline CDR1 MDHEN, CDR2 SYDVKM. The DNA for the CDR3 is TGTGCCAGCAGTTTAGGGGGGAGAGAGGACTATGGCTACACCTTC. Amino acids: CASSLGGREDYGYTF.

This clonotype was detected only a few times. The chain combines TRBV29-1 with TRBJ2-7, with D hard to call. The CDR3 is 12 amino acids. V gave up 4 bases and J gave up 3 bases, with 10 bases separating them. CDR1 is SQVTM, CDR2 ANQGSEA, per germline. The CDR3 region is CSVVKDHYEQYF. DNA of the CDR3: TGCAGCGTTGTAAAGGACCACTACGAGCAGTACTTC.

This clonotype was picked up a small number of times. This rearrangement joins TRBV5-5 to TRBJ1-1, with D hard to call. The germline V gene has CDR1 SGHKS and CDR2 YYEKEE (reference sequence). The CDR3 spans 13 residues. Trimming removed 5 bases from V and 10 bases from J, with 18 bases in between. CDR3 nucleotides: TGTGCCAGCAGGGACGGTCTTGTTCCAGGAGCTTTCTTT. This gives the protein CASRDGLVPGAFF.

This clonotype was counted many times. The chain is built from TRBV6-2 or TRBV6-3 and TRBJ2-7; 7 nucleotides agree with TRBD2. Germline V CDR1 and CDR2: MNHEY, SVGEGT. The CDR3 has 12 amino acids. J lost 7 bases, V lost 1 base, and 1 base had no gene match. The CDR3 region has the DNA TGTGCCAGCAGTTACTTGGGAGGGGAGCAGTACTTC. Its translation is CASSYLGGEQYF.

The chain combines TRBV21-1 with TRBJ1-6. TRBV21-1 is a documented pseudogene. The CDR3 is 14 residues long. CDR3 nucleotides: TGTGCCAGCAGTAGATCAGCGGCTAATTCACCCCTCCACTTT. Its protein product is CASSRSAANSPLHF.

This clonotype was detected only once. A much larger clone lies one base from this, so it may be a read error. The J gene is TRBJ2-5, the V gene TRBV5-8; TRBD2 is a possible D gene (5 bases). The germline gives CDR1 SGHTS, CDR2 YDEGEE. The length of the CDR3 is 15 residues. The CDR3 DNA reads as TGTGCCAGCAGCTTCGGTAGCGACTTCCAAGAGGCCCAGTACTTC. Protein product: CASSFGSDFQEAQYF.

The sample holds many counts of this clonotype. The chain is built from TRBV18 and TRBJ2-1; no definite D call. The germline CDR1 and CDR2 sequences are KGHSH and LQKENI. The CDR3 contains 12 residues. V gave up 3 bases and J gave up 9 bases, with 9 bases separating them. The CDR3 sequence is CASSPDSTEQFF. The CDR3 DNA sequence: TGTGCCAGCTCACCGGATTCGACTGAGCAGTTCTTC.

The genes are TRBV29-1 and TRBJ2-7; 9 nucleotides match TRBD1. From germline, CDR1 is SQVTM and CDR2 ANQGSEA. This CDR3 comprises 16 residues. The junction had 8 bases not matched to a gene; V was cut back by 2 bases and J by 0 bases. CDR3 in amino acids: CSVEWGDRVTSYEQYF. CDR3 nucleotide sequence: TGCAGCGTTGAATGGGGGGACAGGGTTACCTCCTACGAGCAGTACTTC.

The chain recombines TRBV29-1 with TRBJ1-2, with D perhaps matching TRBD1 (6 bases). Germline values: CDR1 SQVTM, CDR2 ANQGSEA. V was shortened by 7 bases and J by 4 bases, with 13 bases between the two germline ends. The CDR3 extends over 12 amino acids. The CDR3 loop is CSAHRAVYGYTF. The CDR3 DNA reads as TGCAGCGCTCACAGGGCCGTCTATGGCTACACCTTC.

The V and J genes are TRBV7-9 and TRBJ1-3; D possibly corresponds to TRBD1 (5 bases). Trimming pared 1 base from V and 2 bases from J, leaving 15 bases between. The germline V gene has CDR1 SEHNR and CDR2 FQNEAQ (reference sequence). CDR3 length: 17 residues. CDR3 protein: CASSLVGQLSTGNTIYF. In nucleotides, the CDR3 is TGTGCCAGCAGCTTAGTGGGGCAACTTTCTACTGGAAACACCATATATTTT.

The CDR3 region has the DNA TGTGCCAGCTGGGGACTAACCTCTAAAGGGGAGCAGTACTTC. Translating it yields CASWGLTSKGEQYF. V is TRBV27 and J is TRBJ2-7; 7 nucleotides align to TRBD2. Germline V gene lookup returns CDR1 MNHEY and CDR2 SMNVEV (reference sequence). Trimming at V came to 8 bases and at J to 7 bases, leaving 14 bases not matched to a gene. The CDR3 consists of 14 residues.

The chain carries TRBV27 and TRBJ2-7; D is unresolved. Germline V lookup: CDR1 MNHEY, CDR2 SMNVEV (reference sequence). Trimming pared 6 bases from V and 5 bases from J, leaving 23 bases between. The CDR3 length is 16 residues. CDR3 sequence reads: CASSEVGISGPHEQYF. The CDR3 region has the DNA TGTGCCAGCAGCGAAGTTGGCATCTCAGGCCCCCACGAGCAGTACTTC.

This clonotype has a count of ten or more. The V and J genes are TRBV20-1 and TRBJ1-2; a weak D match, TRBD1 (6 bases). Germline V lookup: CDR1 DFQATT, CDR2 SNEGSKA (reference sequence). The germline V and J ends were trimmed by 1 base and 4 bases, with 10 bases remaining between them. This CDR3 contains 13 residues. The CDR3 sequence: CSARADRLYGYTF. CDR3 nucleotide sequence: TGCAGTGCTAGAGCCGACAGGCTCTATGGCTACACCTTC.

CDR3 region: CAISQGRMNTGELFF. DNA of the CDR3: TGTGCCATCTCGCAGGGGCGGATGAACACCGGGGAGCTGTTTTTT. This rearrangement joins TRBV10-3 to TRBJ2-2; tentative D call: TRBD1 (6 bases). The CDR3 covers 15 residues. Between the trimmed V and J ends, which lost 8 bases and 1 base, there was a span of 14 bases. Germline V gene sequence: CDR1 ENHRY, CDR2 SYGVKD.

This clonotype was recorded many times. The chain combines TRBV5-1 with TRBJ2-7; D is ambiguous. Germline assignment: CDR1 SGHRS and CDR2 YFSETQ. The length of the CDR3 is 12 residues. V was pared by 0 bases and J by 6 bases, with 7 bases between. CDR3 nucleotides: TGCGCCAGCAGCTTGGACCGGGCCGAGCAGTACTTC. It is translated as CASSLDRAEQYF.

The chain carries TRBV11-2 and TRBJ2-7; 11 nucleotides align to TRBD2. CDR1 is SGHAT, CDR2 FQNNGV, per germline. The CDR3 runs to 20 residues. V was pared by 1 base and J by 3 bases, with 17 bases of the junction left unmatched. The DNA for the CDR3 is TGTGCCAGCAGCTTAGTGGACGGACTAGCGGGTTCTCGTAACTTCTACGAGCAGTACTTC. Encoded protein: CASSLVDGLAGSRNFYEQYF.

The chain couples TRBV29-1 to TRBJ2-3; either TRBD1 or TRBD2 may supply D (5 bases each). The CDR3 sequence is 12 residues long. V was trimmed by 3 bases and J by 4 bases, leaving 8 bases between them. Germline CDR1 reads SQVTM; CDR2 reads ANQGSEA. The CDR3 sequence is CSVEGVPDTQYF. The CDR3 nucleotides are TGCAGCGTTGAGGGGGTGCCAGATACGCAGTATTTT.